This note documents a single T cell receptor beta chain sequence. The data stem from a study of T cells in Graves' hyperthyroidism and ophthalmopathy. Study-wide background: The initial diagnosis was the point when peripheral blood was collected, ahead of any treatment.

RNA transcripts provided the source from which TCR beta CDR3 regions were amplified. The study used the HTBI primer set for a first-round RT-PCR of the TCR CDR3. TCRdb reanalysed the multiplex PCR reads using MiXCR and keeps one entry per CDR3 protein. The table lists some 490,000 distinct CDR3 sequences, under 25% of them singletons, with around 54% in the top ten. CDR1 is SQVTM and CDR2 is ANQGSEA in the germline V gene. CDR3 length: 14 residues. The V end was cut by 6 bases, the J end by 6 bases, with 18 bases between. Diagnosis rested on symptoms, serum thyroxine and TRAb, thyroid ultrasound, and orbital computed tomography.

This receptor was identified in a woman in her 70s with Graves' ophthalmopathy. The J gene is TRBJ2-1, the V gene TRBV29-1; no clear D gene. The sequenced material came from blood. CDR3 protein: CSVLQGLVFNEQFF. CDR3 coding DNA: TGCAGCGTCCTTCAAGGTTTAGTCTTCAATGAGCAGTTCTTC.